These 8 T cell receptor beta chains were sequenced from one sample in a study of cytomegalovirus exposure and HLA in healthy donors. TCRdb's table, derived via immunoSEQ multiplex PCR, lists solely in-frame clones and lacks some. The sample holds more than 70,000 clones, almost 97% seen once. The sample taken for sequencing was PBMCs. These TCRs come from a man aged 18 to 29 in good health and CMV-seropositive.

The chain uses TRBV2 and TRBJ1-1, with 8 bases matching TRBD1. Trimming took 9 bases from V and 4 from J; bases not matched to a gene: 7. The germline gives CDR1 SNHLY, CDR2 FYNNEI. There are 13 residues in the CDR3. The DNA for the CDR3 is TGTGCCAGGAAGAAACAGGGGGGCACTGAAGCTTTCTTT. Protein: CARKKQGGTEAFF.

This rearrangement joins TRBV25-1 to TRBJ1-1; 7 bases align to TRBD1. CDR1 is MGHDK, CDR2 SYGVNS, per germline. The CDR3 has 15 residues. V lost 1 base and J lost 5; bases outside the gene matches: 7. DNA for the CDR3: TGTGCCAGCAGTGAATCGGTTACAGGGGAAACTGAAGCTTTCTTT. The encoded protein is CASSESVTGETEAFF.

This chain connects TRBV12-5 to TRBJ2-6, with 8 bases aligning to TRBD1. Germline-derived CDR1 and CDR2 are LGHNT and FRNRAP. This CDR3 contains 17 residues. The V gene end was trimmed by 7 bases and the J gene end by 1 base; junction bases not matched to a gene: 9. CDR3 sequence (DNA): TGTGCTAGTGCTTCAGGGGGCGCGGGGTCTGGGGCCAACGTCCTGACTTTC. Translating gives CASASGGAGSGANVLTF.

This rearrangement joins TRBV5-4 to TRBJ2-3; 12 bases align to TRBD2. Losses at the gene ends were 4 bases for V and 1 base for J; bases not matched to a gene: 1. This CDR3 has 15 residues. CDR1 is SGHNT and CDR2 is YYREEE in the germline V gene (reference sequence). For the CDR3, the DNA is TGTGCCAGCAGCAGGACTAGCGGGGGCACAGATACGCAGTATTTT. Protein: CASSRTSGGTDTQYF.

With regard to this clone: This sample also contains other DNA sequences that code for the same CDR3. The rearrangement links TRBV19 to TRBJ2-7; 8 bases line up with TRBD2. The germline CDR1 and CDR2 sequences are LNHDA and SQIVND (reference sequence). V shed 5 bases, J shed 2 bases, and the junction held 2 bases outside the gene matches. There are 13 residues in the CDR3. This chain's CDR3 is CASSAGLAYEQYF. Here the CDR3 DNA reads TGTGCCAGTAGTGCGGGACTAGCCTACGAGCAGTACTTC.

This clone has only one observation. V and J are TRBV6-6 and TRBJ2-1, with unresolved D. Germline CDR1 is MNHNY and CDR2 is SVGAGI (reference sequence). V was cut by 4 bases and J by 0 bases, with 10 bases left in between. This CDR3 comprises 15 residues. The CDR3 protein is CASSSPATSYNEQFF. CDR3 nucleotides: TGTGCCAGCAGTTCCCCAGCGACCTCCTACAATGAGCAGTTCTTC.

The CDR3 sequence is CASITSPYNEQFF. The CDR3 region has the DNA TGTGCCAGCATCACTAGTCCCTACAATGAGCAGTTCTTC. The chain has TRBV28 and TRBJ2-1; tentatively, D is TRBD2 (5 bases). This CDR3 comprises 13 residues. Trimming took 7 bases from V and 2 from J, leaving 9 bases between them. Germline CDR1 reads MDHEN; CDR2 reads SYDVKM.

This chain uses TRBV18 with TRBJ2-5; 7 bases are a match to TRBD2. V lost 3 bases to trimming and J lost 3 bases; unmatched junction nucleotides: 7. Germline CDR1 reads KGHSH; CDR2 reads LQKENI. The CDR3 covers 15 residues. CDR3 bases: TGTGCCAGCTCACCGAACCCACTAGCGAAAGAGACCCAGTACTTC. It translates to CASSPNPLAKETQYF. Filled out from reference TRBV18 and TRBJ2-5, the complete variable domain reads NAGVMQNPRHLVRRRGQEARLRCSPMKGHSHVYWYRQLPEEGLKFMVYLQKENIIDESGMPKERFSAEFPKEGPSILRIQQVVRGDSAAYFCASSPNPLAKETQYFGPGTRLLVL.